Listed below are T cell receptor beta chains from one sample, sequenced in a study of identical twins. MiXCR, run by TCRdb on the 5' RACE reads, gives a single entry per CDR3 protein. Here the sample spans 470,000 or so distinct CDR3 sequences, 24% being singletons. This sample also appeared in a second study, on T cells expressing NK-cell markers.

The sequenced sample consisted of CD4+ T cells sorted from blood. The receptors derive from a woman younger than 35 in good health. The CDR3 runs from the conserved cysteine through the conserved F or W. Fields, in order: V gene, D gene, clone size, CDR3 length, J gene, CDR3 protein, CDR3 DNA. The D gene is left open where the match is weak. Some rows have no size entry. The others give once, few or many, or a class for an expanded clone.

v_call: TRBV5-1
d_call: .
clone_size: few
cdr3_length: 13
j_call: TRBJ2-3
cdr3_aa: CASSLTPPGTQYF
cdr3_nt: TGCGCCAGCAGCTTGACTCCCCCGGGTACGCAGTATTTT

v_call: TRBV5-1
d_call: .
clone_size: few
cdr3_length: 13
j_call: TRBJ1-2
cdr3_aa: CASSFGGGYGYTF
cdr3_nt: TGCGCCAGCAGCTTCGGGGGCGGGTATGGCTACACCTTC

v_call: TRBV6-2/TRBV6-3
d_call: .
clone_size: few
cdr3_length: 13
j_call: TRBJ1-5
cdr3_aa: CASRRQYNQPQHF
cdr3_nt: TGTGCCAGCAGAAGACAGTACAATCAGCCCCAGCATTTT

v_call: TRBV5-1
d_call: .
clone_size: few
cdr3_length: 15
j_call: TRBJ2-7
cdr3_aa: CASSLDPVTSYEQYF
cdr3_nt: TGCGCCAGCAGCTTGGACCCAGTCACCTCCTACGAGCAGTACTTC

v_call: TRBV6-1
d_call: TRBD1
clone_size: .
cdr3_length: 14
j_call: TRBJ1-6
cdr3_aa: CASRGGLRDSPLHF
cdr3_nt: TGTGCCTCCCGAGGGGGCCTCCGTGATTCACCCCTCCACTTT

v_call: TRBV20-1
d_call: .
clone_size: .
cdr3_length: 13
j_call: TRBJ2-1
cdr3_aa: CSAPSRGLDEQFF
cdr3_nt: TGCAGTGCCCCTTCCCGGGGGCTGGATGAGCAGTTCTTC

v_call: TRBV27
d_call: TRBD2
clone_size: few
cdr3_length: 12
j_call: TRBJ2-1
cdr3_aa: CASSQGLAGLFF
cdr3_nt: TGTGCCAGCAGCCAGGGGTTAGCGGGGTTGTTCTTC

v_call: TRBV25-1
d_call: .
clone_size: few
cdr3_length: 14
j_call: TRBJ2-2
cdr3_aa: CASSKQGTDGELFF
cdr3_nt: TGTGCCAGCTCAAAACAGGGAACTGACGGGGAGCTGTTTTTT

v_call: TRBV10-3
d_call: .
clone_size: .
cdr3_length: 13
j_call: TRBJ2-5
cdr3_aa: CAIRRAGMETQYF
cdr3_nt: TGTGCCATCAGAAGGGCGGGAATGGAGACCCAGTACTTC

v_call: TRBV7-8
d_call: .
clone_size: .
cdr3_length: 15
j_call: TRBJ1-6
cdr3_aa: CASTPGQRHNSPLHF
cdr3_nt: TGTGCCAGCACCCCGGGACAAAGGCATAATTCACCCCTCCACTTT

v_call: TRBV7-6
d_call: TRBD1
clone_size: few
cdr3_length: 16
j_call: TRBJ2-2
cdr3_aa: CASSAPGQGFSGELFF
cdr3_nt: TGTGCCAGCAGCGCACCGGGACAGGGGTTTTCTGGGGAGCTTTTTTTT

v_call: TRBV12-3/TRBV12-4
d_call: .
clone_size: .
cdr3_length: 13
j_call: TRBJ2-7
cdr3_aa: CASSPPLAEEQYF
cdr3_nt: TGTGCCAGCAGTCCCCCTCTTGCCGAAGAGCAGTACTTC